This T cell receptor beta chain was recorded in a study of blood T cell repertoires in COVID-19. For the study at large: The samples span acute and convalescent COVID-19 from the United States, Italy and Spain. Nucleic acid was either cDNA or gDNA, and it came from T cells, B-cell-depleted T cells, or PBMCs.

Original processing methods: For nucleated cells, counts were estimated from reference gene primer amplification. Sequencing was performed with immunoSEQ multiplex PCR; in TCRdb, only in-frame clones are kept and a portion is missing. The V and J calls and the clone size are those of that table, but D and trimming were determined from the DNA. This table holds some 200,000 clones, around 90% found once. The V gene's germline CDR1 is SEHNR and CDR2 FQNEAQ (reference sequence). V lost 0 bases and J 12 bases, leaving 8 bases between the germline ends. This CDR3 is 12 amino acids long. Sequenced material: peripheral blood. This chain connects TRBV7-9 to TRBJ1-4; a weak D match, TRBD1 (5 bases). This receptor was taken from a man aged 18 to 30 with active or convalescent COVID-19. CDR3 in amino acids: CASSLAAGELFF. In nucleotides, the CDR3 is TGTGCCAGCAGCTTAGCGGCGGGGGAACTGTTTTTT. Variable domain in full (rest from reference TRBV7-9 and TRBJ1-4): DTGVSQNPRHKITKRGQNVTFRCDPISEHNRLYWYRQTLGQGPEFLTYFQNEAQLEKSRLLSDRFSAERPKGSFSTLEIQRTEQGDSAMYLCASSLAAGELFFGSGTQLSVL.